This is a list of T cell receptor beta chains from one sample in a study of T cell responses to AZD1222 COVID-19 vaccine. Method: immunoSEQ multiplex PCR; TCRdb's copy keeps in-frame clones and lacks some. The sample includes about 170,000 clones, over 85% of them seen just once. The starting material was peripheral blood, obtained on day 0 of AZD1222 vaccination. Source of these receptors: an adult in good health. The CDR3 runs from the conserved cysteine through the conserved F or W. The order of the fields is V gene, J gene, clone size, CDR3 protein. Clone size, where shown, is once, few, many, or a class for clones that have expanded.

>TRBV3-1/TRBV3-2|TRBJ1-2|.
CASRPGWQGDGYTF
>TRBV4-1|TRBJ1-4|.
CASSQTGTNEKLFF
>TRBV2|TRBJ1-3|.
CASRLGAPSGNTIYF
>TRBV12-3/TRBV12-4|TRBJ1-2|.
CASSSPTDYGYTF
>TRBV3-1/TRBV3-2|TRBJ2-1|.
CASSLTPARGSYNEQFF
>TRBV6-4|TRBJ2-2|.
CASSGTQGAAGELFF
>TRBV7-9|TRBJ2-5|.
CASSLTGKETQYF
>TRBV30|TRBJ2-2|once
CAWSVNWSGELFF
>TRBV27|TRBJ2-6|.
CASRGPLSSGANVLTF
>TRBV7-9|TRBJ2-7|.
CASSWRDEQYF
>TRBV7-9|TRBJ2-7|.
CASSPTDREREQYF
>TRBV6-5|TRBJ2-7|once
CASSYSWTGDSEQYF
>TRBV30|TRBJ1-1|.
CAWTPGQGFTEAFF
>TRBV2|TRBJ2-7|few
CASSDRDEQYF
>TRBV4-1|TRBJ1-2|.
CASSQPQGLYGYTF
>TRBV3-1/TRBV3-2|TRBJ1-1|.
CASSQHQGRLEAFF
>TRBV5-8|TRBJ2-2|once
CASSTGRAGELFF
>TRBV9|TRBJ2-5|.
CASSVQGSRRETQYF
>TRBV25-1|TRBJ1-1|.
CASSEEPSTEAFF
>TRBV5-1|TRBJ2-2|.
CASSLEGTLHRGGELFF
>TRBV5-8|TRBJ2-7|.
CASSFLAGTYEQYF
>TRBV7-9|TRBJ1-1|.
CASSLWDRNTEAFF
>TRBV27|TRBJ1-1|.
CASSLGTGPTEAFF
>TRBV6-6|TRBJ2-1|.
CASSYPIGLAGDEQFF
>TRBV5-1|TRBJ2-5|.
CASGTQETQYF
>TRBV15|TRBJ2-2|once
CATSIPGTGNTGELFF
>TRBV30|TRBJ2-7|.
CAWSVTGHSYEQYF
>TRBV19|TRBJ2-6|.
CASSARGITGSGANVLTF
>TRBV24-1|TRBJ2-1|once
CATSDLLAGSINEQFF
>TRBV15|TRBJ2-7|.
CATSRDPGQGNEQYF
>TRBV4-1|TRBJ2-2|.
CASSLWREGKNTGELFF
>TRBV5-5|TRBJ2-7|.
CASSLLADYEQYF
>TRBV13|TRBJ2-7|.
CASSSRLAGPYEQYF
>TRBV5-4|TRBJ1-2|.
CASSSLRDNYGYTF
>TRBV14|TRBJ2-3|.
CASSRLPSGISDTQYF
>TRBV15|TRBJ1-5|.
CATSRGGFNQPQHF
>TRBV15|TRBJ2-7|.
CATSRDPPRDGEQYF
>TRBV6-6|TRBJ1-2|.
CASSYSKNGYTF
>TRBV12-3/TRBV12-4|TRBJ1-4|.
CASSLGLHEKLFF
>TRBV29-1|TRBJ2-1|.
CSVPSYNEQFF
>TRBV3-1/TRBV3-2|TRBJ1-2|.
CASSQDQGAVYGYTF
>TRBV6-5|TRBJ1-2|.
CASSYPGRGDYGYTF
>TRBV2|TRBJ2-2|.
CASSEEGGPTGELFF
>TRBV2|TRBJ2-5|.
CASTWTSGLQETQYF
>TRBV7-9|TRBJ1-5|.
CASSLGDQPQHF
>TRBV6-2/TRBV6-3|TRBJ2-3|many
CASSSSTTSATQYF
>TRBV11-2|TRBJ2-5|.
CASSLGTGVDYQQETQYF